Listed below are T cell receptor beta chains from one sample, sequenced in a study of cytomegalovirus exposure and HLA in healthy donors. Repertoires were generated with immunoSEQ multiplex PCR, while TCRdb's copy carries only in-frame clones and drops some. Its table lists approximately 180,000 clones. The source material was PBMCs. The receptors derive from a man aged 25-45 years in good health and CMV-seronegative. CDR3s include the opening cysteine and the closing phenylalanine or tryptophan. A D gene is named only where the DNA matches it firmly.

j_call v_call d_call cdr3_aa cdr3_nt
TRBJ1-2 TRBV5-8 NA CASYSPGSSYGYTF TGTGCCAGCTATAGCCCCGGGTCCTCCTATGGCTACACCTTC
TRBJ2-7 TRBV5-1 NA CASSPNRGLYEQYF TGCGCCAGCAGCCCAAATCGCGGCCTCTACGAGCAGTACTTC
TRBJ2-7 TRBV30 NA CAGSGVQETLYEQYF TGTGCCGGATCGGGGGTCCAGGAGACCCTCTACGAGCAGTACTTC
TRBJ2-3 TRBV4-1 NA CASSRMNPVGTDTQYF TGCGCCAGCAGCCGCATGAATCCAGTTGGCACAGATACGCAGTATTTT
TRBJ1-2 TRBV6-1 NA CASSEGRAGAYGYTF TGTGCCAGCAGTGAAGGTCGGGCAGGGGCCTATGGCTACACCTTC
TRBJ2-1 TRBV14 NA CASSHDYRGGNEQFF TGTGCCAGCAGCCACGACTACAGGGGGGGAAATGAGCAGTTCTTC
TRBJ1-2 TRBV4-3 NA CASSQGEGHMGYGYTF TGCGCCAGCAGCCAAGGGGAGGGGCATATGGGGTATGGCTACACCTTC
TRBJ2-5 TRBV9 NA CASSAGSEKRTQYF TGTGCCAGCAGCGCCGGGAGTGAGAAGAGGACCCAGTACTTC
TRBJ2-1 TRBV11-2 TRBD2 CASSTLAGGYNEQFF TGTGCCAGCAGTACCCTAGCGGGGGGATACAATGAGCAGTTCTTC
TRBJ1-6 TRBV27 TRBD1 CASSSYRGRGSPLHF TGTGCCAGCAGTTCCTACAGGGGGCGCGGTTCACCCCTCCACTTT
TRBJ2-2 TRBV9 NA CASSAPRLASNTGELFF TGTGCCAGCAGCGCCCCTCGGCTAGCGTCGAACACCGGGGAGCTGTTTTTT
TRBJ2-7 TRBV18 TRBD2 CASSPSTAGVSLWEQYF TGTGCCAGCTCACCATCGACCGCGGGGGTGTCGCTGTGGGAGCAGTACTTC
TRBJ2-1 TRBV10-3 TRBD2 CAISDGLAGGREQFF TGTGCCATCAGTGATGGACTAGCGGGAGGACGGGAGCAGTTCTTC
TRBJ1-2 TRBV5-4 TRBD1 CASSYGTGGGYGYTF TGTGCCAGCAGCTATGGGACAGGGGGGGGCTATGGCTACACCTTC
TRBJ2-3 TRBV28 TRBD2 CASGTPAGEGDTQYF TGTGCCAGCGGGACTCCAGCGGGAGAGGGAGATACGCAGTATTTT
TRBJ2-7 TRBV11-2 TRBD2 CASSYSLAGAYEQYF TGTGCCAGCAGCTACTCCCTAGCGGGGGCCTACGAGCAGTACTTC
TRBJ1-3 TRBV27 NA CASSGGNTIYF TGTGCCAGCTCCGGTGGAAACACCATATATTTT
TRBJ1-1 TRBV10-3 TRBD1 CAITGQGGGMNTEAFF TGTGCCATCACCGGACAGGGGGGTGGGATGAACACTGAAGCTTTCTTT
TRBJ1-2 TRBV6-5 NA CASSYGSAPAVYGYTF TGTGCCAGCAGTTACGGGTCAGCGCCCGCGGTATATGGCTACACCTTC
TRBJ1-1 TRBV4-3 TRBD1 CASSQEMGFLGQTGGSTEAFF TGCGCCAGCAGCCAAGAGATGGGGTTCTTGGGACAGACGGGGGGGAGCACTGAAGCTTTCTTT
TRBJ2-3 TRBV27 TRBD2 CASSIAGGEDTQYF TGTGCCAGCAGTATAGCGGGAGGGGAAGATACGCAGTATTTT
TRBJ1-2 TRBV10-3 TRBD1 CAIRPQGSDGYTF TGTGCCATCAGGCCACAGGGGTCGGATGGCTACACCTTC
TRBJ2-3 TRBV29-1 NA CSVLTGRVADTQYF TGCAGCGTTCTTACGGGCAGGGTGGCAGATACGCAGTATTTT
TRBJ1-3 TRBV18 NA CASSPDRTSGNTIYF TGTGCCAGCTCACCGGACAGAACCTCTGGAAACACCATATATTTT
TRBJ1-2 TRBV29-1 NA CSVEGFGSYGYTF TGCAGCGTTGAAGGCTTCGGGAGCTATGGCTACACCTTC
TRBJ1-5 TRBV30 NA CAWSVAGGPQHF TGTGCCTGGAGTGTAGCGGGGGGACCCCAGCATTTT
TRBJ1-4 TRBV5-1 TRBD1 CASSLYFGQGEKLFF TGCGCCAGCAGCTTGTATTTCGGACAGGGTGAAAAACTGTTTTTT
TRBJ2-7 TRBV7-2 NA CASSLKLQGRTYEQYF TGTGCCAGCAGCCTCAAACTTCAAGGGAGAACCTACGAGCAGTACTTC
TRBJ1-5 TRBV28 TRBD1 CASSLPGGVVRDRDINQPQHF TGTGCCAGCAGTTTACCCGGGGGGGTTGTTAGGGACAGGGATATTAATCAGCCCCAGCATTTT
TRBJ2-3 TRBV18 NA CASSLRELRTDTQYF TGTGCCAGCTCACTCAGGGAACTAAGGACAGATACGCAGTATTTT
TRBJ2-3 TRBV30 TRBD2 CAWSNPRGGVGTDTQYF TGTGCCTGGAGTAACCCCCGCGGGGGGGTCGGCACAGATACGCAGTATTTT
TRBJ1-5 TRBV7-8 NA CASSLRTAISNQPQHF TGTGCCAGCAGCTTACGGACAGCGATTAGCAATCAGCCCCAGCATTTT
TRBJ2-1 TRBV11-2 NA CASSLEASGLQSYEQFF TGTGCCAGCAGCTTAGAGGCATCAGGCCTACAATCGTATGAGCAGTTCTTC
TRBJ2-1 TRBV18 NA CASSPSDSNNEQFF TGTGCCAGCTCACCAAGCGACAGTAACAATGAGCAGTTCTTC
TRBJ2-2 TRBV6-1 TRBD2 CASSAELAGNTGELFF TGTGCCAGCAGTGCGGAACTAGCGGGAAACACCGGGGAGCTGTTTTTT
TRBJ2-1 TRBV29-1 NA CSVELRYNEQFF TGCAGCGTTGAACTACGGTACAATGAGCAGTTCTTC
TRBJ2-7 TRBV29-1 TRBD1 CSVERRILGTGGFSYEQYF TGCAGCGTTGAGCGTCGGATCCTGGGGACAGGGGGGTTCTCCTACGAGCAGTACTTC
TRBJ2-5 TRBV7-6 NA CASSLWLKETQYF TGTGCCAGCAGCTTATGGCTTAAAGAGACCCAGTACTTC
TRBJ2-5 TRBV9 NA CASSGSGMETQYF TGTGCCAGCAGCGGATCAGGGATGGAGACCCAGTACTTC
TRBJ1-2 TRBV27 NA CASSLSGQGPYGYTF TGTGCCAGCAGTTTATCGGGGCAGGGCCCCTATGGCTACACCTTC
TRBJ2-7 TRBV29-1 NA CSGRRSSDSYEQYF TGCAGCGGCCGAAGGTCTAGCGATTCCTACGAGCAGTACTTC
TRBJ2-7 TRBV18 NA CASSLGAATYEQYF TGTGCCAGCTCATTGGGAGCGGCAACCTACGAGCAGTACTTC
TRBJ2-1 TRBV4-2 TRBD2 CASSHPAGGSRDEQFF TGTGCCAGCAGCCACCCAGCGGGAGGGTCCCGCGATGAGCAGTTCTTC
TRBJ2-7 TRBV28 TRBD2 CASSPQLSGRGVYEQYF TGTGCCAGCAGTCCCCAGCTTAGCGGGAGGGGTGTTTACGAGCAGTACTTC
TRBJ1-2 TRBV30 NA CAWVGPSTLEALNGYTF TGTGCCTGGGTCGGCCCCTCGACTTTAGAGGCTCTCAACGGCTACACCTTC
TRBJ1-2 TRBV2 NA CASRGFGQNYGYTF TGTGCCAGCAGGGGCTTCGGACAGAACTATGGCTACACCTTC
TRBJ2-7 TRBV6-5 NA CASSYPEAYEQYF TGTGCCAGCAGTTACCCCGAGGCCTACGAGCAGTACTTC
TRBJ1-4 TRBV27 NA CASSLRGISPNEKLFF TGTGCCAGCAGTTTACGAGGAATCTCTCCAAATGAAAAACTGTTTTTT
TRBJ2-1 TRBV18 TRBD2 CASSPRDYQGQFF TGTGCCAGCTCACCCCGGGACTACCAAGGGCAGTTCTTC
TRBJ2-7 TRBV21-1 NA CASSLSRTGSYEQYF TGTGCCAGCAGCCTTTCGAGGACAGGGAGCTACGAGCAGTACTTC
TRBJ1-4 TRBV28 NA CASSPTTGVREKLFF TGTGCCAGCAGCCCCACCACGGGTGTGCGGGAAAAACTGTTTTTT
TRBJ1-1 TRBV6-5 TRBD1 CASSSGTGNTEAFF TGTGCCAGCAGTTCCGGGACAGGGAACACTGAAGCTTTCTTT
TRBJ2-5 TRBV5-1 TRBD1 CASSSELGQQETQYF TGCGCCAGCAGCTCCGAACTGGGACAGCAAGAGACCCAGTACTTC